This T cell receptor (beta chain) comes out of a study of cytomegalovirus exposure and HLA in healthy donors (dated by TCRdb to 2016 to 2017). With respect to the entire study: An earlier analysis of several hundred of the donors reported about 280 Gb of sequence data and about 120 million unique TCR beta sequences obtained from some 200 million T cells. Around 330 gigabases of sequencing data and roughly 80 million unique TCR sequences made up an early release that covered around 640 HLA-typed donors. Among the roughly 400 genotyped donors, around 79% belonged to the genetic ancestry cluster associated with self-reported Caucasian donors. The study aimed to test whether signatures of past pathogen exposure could be identified by cataloging public T cell receptors. The study used immunosequencing to profile the T cell repertoires of 666 subjects and linked those repertoires to cytomegalovirus serostatus. Besides the first cohort of approximately 670 subjects, a separate validation cohort made up of some 110 different subjects was used. High-throughput TCR immunosequencing, statistical association of individual TCRs with disease status, and machine learning were combined to predict cytomegalovirus infection status. A later analysis re-examined previously published TCR beta repertoires from just over 650 donors and added high-resolution HLA genotyping to investigate patterns of TCR occurrence. In the later analysis, no new phenotypic data were used to find candidate immune exposures; instead, reliance was placed on TCR beta sequences and their occurrence across donors. An earlier analysis of 587 of the donors used high-throughput TCR beta sequencing to judge whether each TCR beta V gene segment behaved as functional or pseudogenic. Donor age, sex, ethnicity and CMV serostatus were compiled together with the repertoire data. Genome-wide SNP genotypes for about three fifths of the roughly 700 donors were used in a later genetic analysis, which treated that subset as a discovery cohort. Every repertoire in the discovery cohort had been generated on one and the same sequencing platform. HLA typing covered class I and class II loci at four-digit resolution. The number of typed donors differed by locus: about 620-640 for A, B, C, DRB1 and DQB1; some 500 for DQA1; approximately 610 for DPA1; and roughly 450 for DPB1. Several DR-DQ haplotypes were handled as single units for association and clustering because linkage in the cohort was strong. Among about 410 genotyped donors of the cohort, an average of around 240,000 unique TCR beta nucleotide sequences was sequenced per donor, of which about 19% were non-productive. Here is what the overall study found, with its caveats: Most TCR sequences were observed very rarely across donors, whereas some public TCRs were present in many individuals. In the study, 150 to 200 TCR beta chains were listed as associated with cytomegalovirus. In a later analysis, the rate of TCR association differed among HLA loci, with DRB1 alleles having the most associated TCRs and HLA-C alleles having the fewest. Correlated functional status among segregating V segments might be attributable to linkage disequilibrium, but an unknown experimental factor could not be ruled out. A later genetic analysis reported fewer N-insertions in productive TCRs among donors in an Asian-associated ancestry cluster than the roughly 690-donor mean. The presence/absence analyses assumed that sequencing depth was roughly uniform across donors, and that assumption may not be true. The earlier analysis of some 560 of the donors excluded approximately 15 rarely observed V segments, including chromosome 9 orphons, because counts were too low. A later analysis found that most CMV-associated TCR beta chains appeared HLA-restricted, with HLA associations seemingly driven largely by CMV exposure. A further reported finding was that TCR beta sequences accurately predicted the HLA-A and HLA-B alleles for most subjects in the first cohort. Several of the top co-occurrence clusters appeared to be linked to parvovirus B19, influenza, CMV and Epstein-Barr virus, according to a later analysis. In a later analysis, HLA-associated TCR beta chains were found to be more clonally expanded and to have lower generation probabilities than equally common non-associated chains. An association between a missense DCLRE1C variant and V-gene and J-gene trimming of TCR beta chains was found in a later genetic analysis and replicated in an independent cohort. In this cohort, only TCR beta chains were sequenced, and detectable features were limited by the absence of alpha or paired-chain data. In an earlier analysis of 587 of the donors, most TCR beta V segments appeared in productive rearrangements about 87% or about 30% of the time, broadly matching IMGT annotations. Specific HLA alleles were associated with 15,000 to 20,000 TCR beta sequences at a false discovery rate of 0.05 in a later analysis. Some IMGT-functional V segments, including TRBV6-2 and TRBV6-3, could not be told apart with the 87-base-pair reads, so those segments were excluded. According to the authors, the approach could potentially be generalized to other disease states and immunological phenotypes. When HLA alleles, especially DR and DQ, strongly co-occurred, attributing TCR associations to individual alleles was difficult. The sequencing pipeline was judged likely to have produced a cluster of highly shared sequence variants as a technical artifact. Cytomegalovirus status was reported to be diagnosed by the classifier with high specificity and sensitivity in both the original and validation cohorts. For the cohort, immune exposure information was limited to CMV serostatus. In vitro tests confirmed that a few of the cytomegalovirus-associated TCR beta chains recognize cytomegalovirus antigens. Because HLA typing was missing for some donors at each locus, association tests included only the typed subset.

Remarks on this clone: What antigen it recognizes has not been identified. The sample holds no much larger clone one base away, and base qualities are not on file.

In total, 600 or so healthy bone marrow donors made up the cohort. At the time of sampling, every cohort member was nominally healthy, though immune exposures that went unrecorded were likely present. The donor tested CMV seropositive and was one of the 289 seropositive cohort members. A peripheral blood sample was provided by each donor, and peripheral blood mononuclear cells were used for TCR beta sequencing. The Qiagen DNeasy Blood Extraction Kit was used to extract genomic DNA from the blood cell samples. The library was made by the immunoSEQ multiplex PCR assay. For the multiplex PCR, a mixture combining 60 forward primers for TCR Vbeta segments and 13 reverse primers for TCR Jbeta segments was used. The CDR3 region of rearranged TCR beta genes was amplified from genomic DNA by a multiplex PCR assay. The Illumina HiSeq System was used to sequence the amplified TCR beta libraries as 87-base-pair reads. The source study handled its data this way. In a later analysis, around 80 million unique TCR beta chains were counted across the 650 to 700 repertoires, and roughly 11 million of these chains were shared by at least two donors. Raw reads were error-corrected and collapsed into unique sequences with a nearest-neighbor algorithm that merged closely related sequences to remove PCR and sequencing errors. Alignment of CDR3 sequences to IMGT reference sequences was used to assign V, D and J gene segments. Each retained sequence needed at least a six-nucleotide match to both a V gene segment and a J gene segment. A rearrangement counted as productive if the CDR3 had no stop codons and remained in frame with V and J, and every other rearrangement counted as non-productive. CDR3 was defined according to IMGT convention as the region running from the second conserved V-encoded cysteine to the conserved J-encoded phenylalanine. In an earlier analysis of more than 550 of the donors, sequences lacking an unambiguous match to a single V gene segment were excluded. In an earlier analysis of about 590 of the donors, a V segment was called functional when productive rearrangements were above 56.7%, and segregating when the standard deviation between donors exceeded 5%. A statistical classification framework was developed to diagnose cytomegalovirus status using the catalog of TCR beta chain sequences. A later analysis assigned V and J genes by comparing TCR nucleotide sequences with IMGT/GENE-DB human TR gene sequences. A later analysis assigned CDR3 sequences and most-parsimonious VDJ recombination scenarios with the TCRdist pipeline. In a later analysis, every TCR beta chain was defined by the combination of its CDR3 amino acid sequence and its V-gene family, and reads without a unique V-gene family were dropped. A later analysis removed roughly 590 highly shared, low-generation-probability nucleotide sequences to deal with suspected cross-contamination and a sequencing artifact. A later analysis calculated a clonal expansion index for each public chain from normalized within-repertoire ranks of inferred template counts. Generation probabilities in a later analysis came from a VDJ recombination model fitted to out-of-frame rearrangements, and those results were checked against IGoR. Hypergeometric tests were used in a later analysis to score TCR-TCR, TCR-HLA and TCR-CMV co-occurrence, with a repertoire-size bias correction applied to the TCR pairs. A later analysis estimated false discovery rates by permuting HLA or CMV assignments 20 times. In a later analysis, co-occurring TCRs were grouped using DBSCAN, with TCRdist sequence similarity added in when clustering inside HLA-allele-positive subsets. Co-occurrence clustering excluded repertoires with fewer than 30,000 or more than 120,000 public chains, plus five with anomalous nucleotide sharing. Sourced from immuneACCESS, this table was stored by TCRdb with only in-frame sequences that have V and J called. A share of the clones is absent; for the studies checked, an unresolved V gene accounts for under half, and the remainder has no known explanation. The DNA gave D and trimming, while V, J and clone size come from that table. This sample holds fewer than 130,000 clones; 70% were observed only once. The top ten constitute under 13% of the sample.

Clipping removes 5 bases from V and 0 bases from J, with 7 as the unmatched junction base count. Sequences SEHNR (CDR1) and FQNEAQ (CDR2) are obtained from the germline V gene (reference sequence). CDR3 length: 16 amino acids, cysteine to phenylalanine. Only the CDR3 DNA stays, 48 bases, in frame from base 1. The source is a man aged 35-49 years in good health and CMV-seropositive. This chain is built from TRBV7-9 and TRBJ2-1; 7 central nucleotides agree with TRBD2. The sequencing sample was made of PBMCs. The nucleotides are TGTGCCAGCAGCGAATCACTAGCGTTCTCCTACAATGAGCAGTTCTTC. It codes for CASSESLAFSYNEQFF.